Listed below are T cell receptor beta chains from one sample, sequenced in a study of tumor and adjacent non-tumor tissue in lung cancer. TCRdb used MiXCR to reprocess the multiplex PCR reads, holding one entry per CDR3 protein. Seen here are some 100,000 distinct CDR3 sequences, around 80% observed once, and the top ten hold 30% to 45%. Input material: lung tumor tissue. These receptors all stem from a woman aged 55 to 70 with non-small cell lung cancer. Each CDR3 is given with its conserved first and last residue. The order of the fields is D gene, clone size, V gene, J gene, CDR3 DNA, CDR3 protein. A D gene is named only where the DNA matches it firmly. Where a row states a size, it is once, few, many or the class of an expanded clone; other rows omit it.

>.|.|TRBV6-1|TRBJ2-3
TGTACCAACAGCCTGGCCCCGGGTCCTCCTAGCACAGATACGCAGTATTTT
CTNSLAPGPPSTDTQYF
>.|.|TRBV20-1|TRBJ1-5
TGCAGTGCTAGAGATCCTCAGGCTTTTAGCAAACAGCCCCAGCATTTT
CSARDPQAFSKQPQHF
>TRBD1|many|TRBV29-1|TRBJ1-4
TGCAGCGTGGACAGGGAGACTAATGAAAAACTGTTTTTT
CSVDRETNEKLFF
>TRBD1|.|TRBV12-3/TRBV12-4|TRBJ1-2
TGTGCCAGCAGTTACGGGACAGTTGGGGATTATGGCTATACCTTC
CASSYGTVGDYGYTF
>.|few|TRBV6-6|TRBJ2-7
TGTGCCAGCAGTCACCAGACAGGTGGAAAATACGAGCAGTACTTC
CASSHQTGGKYEQYF
>TRBD1|.|TRBV6-6|TRBJ2-7
TGTGCCAGCTCGGACAGGGGGTACGAAGAGTACTTC
CASSDRGYEEYF
>.|.|TRBV6-1|TRBJ1-3
TGTGCCAGCAGTCGCAGACCAACAGGTGGAAACACCATATATTTT
CASSRRPTGGNTIYF
>TRBD1|.|TRBV11-1|TRBJ1-2
TGTGGCAGTAACACCGGACAGGAGGCAGGGTATGGCTACATCTTC
CGSNTGQEAGYGYIF
>TRBD1|.|TRBV11-1|TRBJ2-7
TGTACCAGCAGCTTGGCGGGACAGGGAGGGTCCTACGAGCAGTACTTC
CTSSLAGQGGSYEQYF
>TRBD2|many|TRBV20-1|TRBJ2-1
TGCAGTGCAGGGGGACTAGCGGGGGGTGAGCAGTTCTTC
CSAGGLAGGEQFF
>TRBD1|many|TRBV11-2|TRBJ1-1
TGTGCCAGCAGCTTCACGACAGGGGTGGCTGAAGCTTTCTTT
CASSFTTGVAEAFF
>TRBD2|.|TRBV4-3|TRBJ2-7
TGCGCCAGCAGCCAAATGCCTAGCGGGGGTAGCTACGGGCAGTACTTC
CASSQMPSGGSYGQYF
>TRBD1|many|TRBV28|TRBJ2-2
TGTGCCAGCAGTCTCCTTACAGGGGGAAAGGCCGGGGAGCTGTTTTTT
CASSLLTGGKAGELFF
>.|.|TRBV11-3|TRBJ2-1
TGTGCCAGCAGCTTAGGAGGAGATGTCTACAATGAGCAGTTCTTC
CASSLGGDVYNEQFF
>.|.|TRBV29-1|TRBJ2-3
TGCAGCGTTGGACAAGAAACAGATACGCAGTATTTT
CSVGQETDTQYF
>.|.|TRBV6-5|TRBJ2-7
TGTGCCAGCAGAGGTGGGAGGACTGCTCACGAGCAGTACTTC
CASRGGRTAHEQYF